Below are 9 T cell receptor beta chains sequenced from a single sample in a study of cytomegalovirus exposure and HLA in healthy donors. The assay was immunoSEQ multiplex PCR, and TCRdb's table has in-frame clones only and misses some. The sample yields 200,000 to 250,000 clones, approximately 87% seen once. Sequencing used PBMCs. These receptors all stem from a man between 18 and 35 years old in good health and CMV-seronegative.

The chain has TRBV30 and TRBJ2-3; 10 positions agree with TRBD2. The CDR3 covers 16 residues. Unmatched junction bases numbered 6, after V lost 2 bases and J lost 1 base. Germline V gene lookup returns CDR1 GTSNPN and CDR2 SVGIG (reference sequence). CDR3 sequence (DNA): TGTGCCTGGAGTCCCCTCGGACTAGCGGGCACAGATACGCAGTATTTT. Protein sequence: CAWSPLGLAGTDTQYF. The variable domain in full, completed from reference TRBV30 and TRBJ2-3, reads SQTIHQWPATLVQPVGSPLSLECTVEGTSNPNLYWYRQAAGRGLQLLFYSVGIGQISSEVPQNLSASRPQDRQFILSSKKLLLSDSGFYLCAWSPLGLAGTDTQYFGPGTRLTVL.

This clone was counted once. The chain is built from TRBV7-9 and TRBJ2-1; 8 bases are shared with TRBD2. V trimming: 5 bases; J trimming: 7 bases; junction bases outside the gene matches: 16. This CDR3 region has 17 residues. The germline gives CDR1 SEHNR, CDR2 FQNEAQ (reference sequence). CDR3 loop: CASSRPVAGLVPNEQFF. The CDR3 bases are TGTGCCAGCAGCCGGCCGGTTGCGGGACTAGTCCCAAATGAGCAGTTCTTC.

The chain's CDR3 is CATSRAGQGENQPQHF. DNA of the CDR3: TGTGCCACCAGCAGAGCCGGACAGGGTGAGAATCAGCCCCAGCATTTT. This sequence joins TRBV15 and TRBJ1-5; 8 nucleotides align to TRBD1. Unmatched junction bases numbered 6, after V lost 1 base and J lost 4 bases. This CDR3 contains 16 residues. Germline CDR1 and CDR2: LNHNV and YYDKDF (reference sequence).

The J gene is TRBJ2-3, the V gene TRBV7-9; the D is unclear. Germline V gene lookup returns CDR1 SEHNR and CDR2 FQNEAQ (reference sequence). Trimming took 5 bases from V and 1 from J, leaving 7 bases between them. The CDR3 runs 13 residues. The CDR3 nucleotides are TGTGCCAGCAGCGGAACAGGCACAGATACGCAGTATTTT. Translation gives CASSGTGTDTQYF.

The genes are TRBV7-3 and TRBJ2-1, with 7 positions matching TRBD1. V was pared by 3 bases and J by 2 bases, with 7 bases of the junction left unmatched. Germline V lookup: CDR1 SGHTA, CDR2 FQGTGA. The CDR3 is 16 residues long. The CDR3 spells CASSFPGTEPYNEQFF. DNA of the CDR3: TGTGCCAGCAGCTTCCCCGGGACAGAGCCCTACAATGAGCAGTTCTTC.

This chain uses TRBV5-1 with TRBJ2-3, with TRBD1 matching over 7 bases. J lost 1 base, V lost 1 base, and 3 bases had no gene match. The CDR3 length is 15 residues. CDR1 and CDR2 from the germline V gene are SGHRS and YFSETQ. CDR3 sequence: CASSLFQGGTDTQYF. In nucleotides, the CDR3 is TGCGCCAGCAGCTTGTTCCAGGGGGGCACAGATACGCAGTATTTT.

The rearrangement uses TRBV7-2 and TRBJ2-1; D possibly corresponds to TRBD2 (5 bases). V shed 4 bases and J shed 4 bases, with 11 bases lying between them. The CDR3 length is 14 residues. CDR1 and CDR2 from the germline V gene are SGHTA and FQGNSA. The CDR3 DNA reads TGTGCCAGCAGCTCCCCGGGATGGTACAATGAGCAGTTCTTC. Translated: CASSSPGWYNEQFF.

J is TRBJ1-3 and V is TRBV28; 7 bases align to TRBD1. V trimming: 1 base; J trimming: 4 bases; junction bases outside the gene matches: 7. The germline V gene has CDR1 MDHEN and CDR2 SYDVKM. The CDR3 is 16 amino acids. This CDR3 is CASSLSGGTEGNTIYF. As DNA, the CDR3 is TGTGCCAGCAGTTTATCTGGGGGGACAGAGGGAAACACCATATATTTT.

V is TRBV7-3 and J is TRBJ2-7; tentatively, D is TRBD1 (6 bases). Germline CDR1 and CDR2: SGHTA and FQGTGA. There are 14 residues in the CDR3. V shed 5 bases and J shed 7 bases, with 18 bases lying between them. CDR3 amino acids: CASSLTRDNGEQYF. DNA for the CDR3: TGTGCCAGCAGCCTCACTCGGGACAACGGGGAGCAGTACTTC.